The rows below give T cell receptor beta chains drawn from one sample of a study of T cell responses to AZD1222 COVID-19 vaccine. Profiling relied on immunoSEQ multiplex PCR, and the TCRdb table lists in-frame clones only, not all of them. The sample lists approximately 150,000 clones; over 80% were seen once. Sequencing was performed on peripheral blood, taken on day 0 of AZD1222 vaccination. These TCRs come from an adult in good health. CDR3s include the opening cysteine and the closing phenylalanine or tryptophan. A D gene is named only where the DNA matches it firmly. For some rows the clone size is stated as once, few or many, or as a class when expanded; others skip it.

D	V	size	J	DNA	CDR3
TRBD2	TRBV10-3	-	TRBJ2-1	TGTGCCATGGGATCCGGGACTAGCGGCAAGGGGAGCAACTACAATGAGCAGTTCTTC	CAMGSGTSGKGSNYNEQFF
-	TRBV2	-	TRBJ1-1	TGTGCCAGTTCTGGGGATCTTTTCGCGCCATACACGAACACTGAAGCTTTCTTT	CASSGDLFAPYTNTEAFF
-	TRBV27	-	TRBJ1-5	TGTGCCAGCAGTTTTTCGGGGAATCAGCCCCAGCATTTT	CASSFSGNQPQHF
-	TRBV4-1	-	TRBJ1-1	TGCGCCAGCAGCCAAGTGAAGGCGCCTGAAGCTTTCTTT	CASSQVKAPEAFF
-	TRBV15	-	TRBJ2-5	TGTGCCACCAGCAGAGGACGGGGGCTAGAGACCCAGTACTTC	CATSRGRGLETQYF
-	TRBV19	-	TRBJ1-5	TGTGCCAGTAGTACCCTACTCGTAGACTATAGCAATCAGCCCCAGCATTTT	CASSTLLVDYSNQPQHF
TRBD2	TRBV7-2	-	TRBJ2-1	TGTGCCAGCAGCGCCGGCGGGGGGGGAGCTTACAATGAGCAGTTCTTC	CASSAGGGGAYNEQFF
TRBD2	TRBV10-2	-	TRBJ2-3	TGCGCCAGCAGTGAGGGAGCGGGAGTAGGCACAGATACGCAGTATTTT	CASSEGAGVGTDTQYF
-	TRBV29-1	-	TRBJ1-1	TGCAGCGTTGGAACCAGGGGAGCAATGAACACTGAAGCTTTCTTT	CSVGTRGAMNTEAFF
TRBD1	TRBV5-4	-	TRBJ2-2	TGTGCCAGCGGACCGGGACAGGGGAACACCGGGGAGCTGTTTTTT	CASGPGQGNTGELFF
TRBD1	TRBV6-5	-	TRBJ2-2	TGTGCCAGCAGTAGCCGGACAGGGGGCTTCGGGGAGCTGTTTTTT	CASSSRTGGFGELFF
-	TRBV7-9	-	TRBJ1-2	TGTGCCAGCAGCTTAGCCGAGGGAGGCTTGAGTACGTACTACACCTTC	CASSLAEGGLSTYYTF
TRBD2	TRBV6-6	-	TRBJ2-1	TGTGCCAGCAGTTATACATGGGAGGGTGAGCAGTTCTTC	CASSYTWEGEQFF
-	TRBV9	once	TRBJ1-1	TGTGCCAGCAGCGCGACAGTGAACACTGAAGCTTTCTTT	CASSATVNTEAFF
-	TRBV5-1	-	TRBJ1-3	TGCGCCAGCAGCTTGGACGGCCCGGGCATGATCGGTAACACCATATATTTT	CASSLDGPGMIGNTIYF
-	TRBV19	-	TRBJ1-5	TGTGCCAGTAGAAGACAGGATAGCAATCAGCCCCAGCATTTT	CASRRQDSNQPQHF
-	TRBV7-9	-	TRBJ2-1	TGTGCCAGCAGGGAGCAGTTGAATGAGCAGTTCTTC	CASREQLNEQFF
-	TRBV7-2	-	TRBJ1-3	TGTGCCAGCCGAACCTTGGGGGGGTTGACTGGAAACACCATATATTTT	CASRTLGGLTGNTIYF
-	TRBV6-2/TRBV6-3	-	TRBJ1-1	TGTGCCAGCAGTTTTAGTGGTAACACTGAAGCTTTCTTT	CASSFSGNTEAFF
-	TRBV16	-	TRBJ1-4	TGTGCCAGCAGCCAAAATCAAGGTGAAAAACTGTTTTTT	CASSQNQGEKLFF
-	TRBV28	-	TRBJ1-1	TGTGCCAGCAGTTTTGGGGTCAGTGCTTTCTTT	CASSFGVSAFF
-	TRBV5-8	-	TRBJ1-5	TGTGCCAGCAGCTTGGTTCTAACGGATAGCAATCAGCCCCAGCATTTT	CASSLVLTDSNQPQHF
-	TRBV27	-	TRBJ2-5	TGTGCCAGCAGTTCGTCATTCGGGGGAGAAGAGACCCAGTACTTC	CASSSSFGGEETQYF
-	TRBV7-3	-	TRBJ2-3	TGTGCCAGCAGCCCAATGGGGGGACACACGCCAGATACGCAGTATTTT	CASSPMGGHTPDTQYF
-	TRBV6-2/TRBV6-3	-	TRBJ1-2	TGTGCCAGCAGTTACCGTGGGGCTAACTATGGCTACACCTTC	CASSYRGANYGYTF
-	TRBV28	-	TRBJ1-2	TGTGCCAGCAGTTCTTGGCAGGGGATTGGCTATGGCTACACCTTC	CASSSWQGIGYGYTF
-	TRBV15	-	TRBJ2-3	TGTGCCACCAGCAGAGATCTGGGAGATACGCAGTATTTT	CATSRDLGDTQYF
TRBD1	TRBV7-2	-	TRBJ2-4	TGTGCCAGCAGCCCACGGACAGGGTGGGGAAACATTCAGTACTTC	CASSPRTGWGNIQYF
-	TRBV7-2	-	TRBJ1-1	TGTGCCAGCAGCATTAGGTGGGGGATACCTGAAGCTTTCTTT	CASSIRWGIPEAFF